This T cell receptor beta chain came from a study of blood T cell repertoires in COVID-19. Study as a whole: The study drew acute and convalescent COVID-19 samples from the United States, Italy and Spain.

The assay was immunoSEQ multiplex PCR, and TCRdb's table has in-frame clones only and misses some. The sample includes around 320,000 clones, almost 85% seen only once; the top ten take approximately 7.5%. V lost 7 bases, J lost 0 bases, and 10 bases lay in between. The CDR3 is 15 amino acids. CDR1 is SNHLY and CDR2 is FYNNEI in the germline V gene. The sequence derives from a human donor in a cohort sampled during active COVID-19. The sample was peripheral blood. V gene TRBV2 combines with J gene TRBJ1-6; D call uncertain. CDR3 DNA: TGTGCCAGCAAACCGGGTAGCTCCTATAATTCACCCCTCCACTTT. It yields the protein CASKPGSSYNSPLHF.